The present T cell receptor beta chain was sequenced within a study of cytomegalovirus exposure and HLA in healthy donors. Looked up from germline, CDR1 is MGHDK and CDR2 is SYGVNS. The CDR3 is 14 amino acids. J gave up 4 bases and V 3 bases, and 4 bases lay outside the gene matches. Notes on the study in general: V- and J-gene trimming in TCR beta was tied to a missense DCLRE1C variant by an analysis performed later.

On this clone itself: As yet, its antigen is unknown.

A multiplex PCR was run with 60 Vbeta primers and 13 Jbeta primers. TCRdb's copy holds only in-frame clones and misses some; the assay was immunoSEQ multiplex PCR. Altogether some 170,000 clones are present, about 72% being singletons, with the ten largest covering under 1.5%. Source material: PBMCs. The chain uses TRBV25-1 and TRBJ1-1; 8 nucleotides match TRBD1. The clonotype originates from a man aged 55 to 70 in good health and CMV-seronegative. The CDR3 DNA follows: TGTGCCAGCAGTGACAGGGGGCTGAGCACTGAAGCTTTCTTT. Amino acids: CASSDRGLSTEAFF.